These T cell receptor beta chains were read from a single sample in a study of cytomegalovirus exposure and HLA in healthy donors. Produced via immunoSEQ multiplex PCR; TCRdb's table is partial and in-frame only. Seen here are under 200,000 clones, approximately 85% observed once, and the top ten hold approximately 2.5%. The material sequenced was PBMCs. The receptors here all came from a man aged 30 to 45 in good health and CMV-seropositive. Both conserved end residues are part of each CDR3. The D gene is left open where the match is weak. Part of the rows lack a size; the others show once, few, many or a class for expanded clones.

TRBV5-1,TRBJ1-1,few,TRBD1,TGCGCCAGCAGCTTTTTGGGGACAGCGAACACTGAAGCTTTCTTT,CASSFLGTANTEAFF
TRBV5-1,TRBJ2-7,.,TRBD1,TGCGCCAGCAGCTACTGGGACAGCTACGAGCAGTACTTC,CASSYWDSYEQYF
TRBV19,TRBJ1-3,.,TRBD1,TGTGCCAGTAGAACGGACAGGGCCGCACCAAACACCATATATTTT,CASRTDRAAPNTIYF
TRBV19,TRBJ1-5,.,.,TGTGCCAGTAGTCAGGGCAATCAGCCCCAGCATTTT,CASSQGNQPQHF
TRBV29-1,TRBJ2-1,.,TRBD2,TGCAGCGTTGAAGCTAGCGGGAGCCCTGGTGAGCAGTTCTTC,CSVEASGSPGEQFF
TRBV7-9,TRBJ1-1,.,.,TGTGCCAGCAGCTATACAGGGATGAACACTGAAGCTTTCTTT,CASSYTGMNTEAFF
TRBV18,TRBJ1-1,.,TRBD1,TGTGCCAGCACCCAGACAGGGGGACGTACTGAAGCTTTCTTT,CASTQTGGRTEAFF
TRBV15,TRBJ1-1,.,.,TGTGCCACCAGCAGTCTTCCCCGAGAGGGATCCGGTGAAGCTTTCTTT,CATSSLPREGSGEAFF
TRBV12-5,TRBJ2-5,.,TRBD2,TGTGCTAGTGGTTTGTCCTCCTTAACTAGCGGCCAAGAGACCCAGTACTTC,CASGLSSLTSGQETQYF
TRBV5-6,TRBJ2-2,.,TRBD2,TGTGCCAGCAGACCCGGGACTAGCGGGAGGGCCGCCGGGGAGCTGTTTTTT,CASRPGTSGRAAGELFF
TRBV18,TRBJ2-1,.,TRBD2,TGTGCCAGCTCACCACCCCTAGCGGGAGGGTCGGGCGAGCAGTTCTTC,CASSPPLAGGSGEQFF
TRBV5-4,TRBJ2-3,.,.,TGTGCCAGCAGCTTGGGGAGGGGAAACAGGCGCACCACAGATACGCAGTATTTT,CASSLGRGNRRTTDTQYF
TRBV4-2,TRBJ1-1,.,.,TGTGCCAGCAGCCAAGCCAGGCTGAACACTGAAGCTTTCTTT,CASSQARLNTEAFF
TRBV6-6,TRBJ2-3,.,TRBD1,TGTGCCACTCAGACGCCAGGGGGCCCAGATACGCAGTATTTT,CATQTPGGPDTQYF
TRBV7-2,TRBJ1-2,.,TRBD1,TGTGCCAGCAGCCTTACCCGGGACAGGGAATATGGCTACACCTTC,CASSLTRDREYGYTF
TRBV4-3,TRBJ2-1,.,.,TGCGCCAGCAGCCCGGACTCCTCTTTGGGCAATGAGCAGTTCTTC,CASSPDSSLGNEQFF
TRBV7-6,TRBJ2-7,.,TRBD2,TGTGCCAGCAGCCCGTACTCTAGCGGGAGCTCCTACGAGCAGTACTTC,CASSPYSSGSSYEQYF
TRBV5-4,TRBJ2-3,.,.,TGTGCCAGCAGCTTGGGTCAGCGGCGTAGCACAGATACGCAGTATTTT,CASSLGQRRSTDTQYF
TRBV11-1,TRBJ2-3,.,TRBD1,TGTGCCAGCAGCGCGTACAGGGGGAGTAACACAGATACGCAGTATTTT,CASSAYRGSNTDTQYF
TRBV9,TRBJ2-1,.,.,TGTGCCAGCAGCGTAGTAGGAGGGACTGCAGACAATGAGCAGTTCTTC,CASSVVGGTADNEQFF
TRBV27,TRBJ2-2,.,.,TGTGCCAGCAGTCGGGGGTGGGGTTACACCGGGGAGCTGTTTTTT,CASSRGWGYTGELFF
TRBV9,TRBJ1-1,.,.,TGTGCCAGCAGCCCGCAGACAGCCGACACTGAAGCTTTCTTT,CASSPQTADTEAFF
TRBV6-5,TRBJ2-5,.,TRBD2,TGTGCCAGCAGTCCCACGGTTAGCGGGACCGAGACCCAGTACTTC,CASSPTVSGTETQYF
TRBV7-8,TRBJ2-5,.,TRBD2,TGTGCCAGCAGCTTAGCTAGCGGGAGCGGTGAGACCCAGTACTTC,CASSLASGSGETQYF
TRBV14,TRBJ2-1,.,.,TGTGCCAGCAGCCCCACCCGGACTACACCGAGGGATGAGCAGTTCTTC,CASSPTRTTPRDEQFF
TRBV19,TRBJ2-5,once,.,TGTGCCAGTAGTCCCGGGTCTCTAATGGCCCAGTACTTC,CASSPGSLMAQYF
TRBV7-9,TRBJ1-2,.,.,TGTGCCAGCAGCTTAGCCCAGAACTATGGCTACACCTTC,CASSLAQNYGYTF
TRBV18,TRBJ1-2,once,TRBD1,TGTGCCAGCTCACTTTTTCAGACAGGGACCCTCTATGGCTACACCTTC,CASSLFQTGTLYGYTF
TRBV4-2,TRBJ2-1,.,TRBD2,TGTGCTAGCACCACCGGGACTAGCGGTGGGTACAATGAGCAGTTCTTC,CASTTGTSGGYNEQFF
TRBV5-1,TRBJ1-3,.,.,TGCGCCAGCAGCTTGGAGCCTACTAGCTCTGGAAACACCATATATTTT,CASSLEPTSSGNTIYF
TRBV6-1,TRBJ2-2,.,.,TGTGCCAGCAGTGTAGGGAGGAACACCGGGGAGCTGTTTTTT,CASSVGRNTGELFF
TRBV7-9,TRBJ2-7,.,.,TGTGCCAGCAGCGATGAGGACAGCTACGAGCAGTACTTC,CASSDEDSYEQYF
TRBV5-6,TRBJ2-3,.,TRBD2,TGTGCCAGCAGCTTGGCGGGAGGGCCCTCGGATACGCAGTATTTT,CASSLAGGPSDTQYF
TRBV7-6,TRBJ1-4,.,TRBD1,TGTGCCAGCAGCTTAGCGTTGGGTCCCGGGACAGGGGCTAATGAAAAACTGTTTTTT,CASSLALGPGTGANEKLFF
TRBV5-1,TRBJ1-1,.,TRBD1,TGCGCCAGCAGGGGACAGGGGGTGAGCACTGAAGCTTTCTTT,CASRGQGVSTEAFF
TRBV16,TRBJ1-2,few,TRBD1,TGTGCCAGCAGCCAAAAGCTGGACAGGAACTATGGCTACACCTTC,CASSQKLDRNYGYTF
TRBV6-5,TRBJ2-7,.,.,TGTGCCAGCAGTTACACCAGGGGTTACTCCTACGAGCAGTACTTC,CASSYTRGYSYEQYF
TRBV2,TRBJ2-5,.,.,TGTGCCAGCAGTCTCGAGGAGACCCAGTACTTC,CASSLEETQYF
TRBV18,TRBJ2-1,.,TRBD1,TGTGCCAGCTCACCACAAGGGACAGTCTACAATGAGCAGTTCTTC,CASSPQGTVYNEQFF
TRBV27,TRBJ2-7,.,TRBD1,TGTGCCAGCAGTTTATTTATCGGCAGGGGGAACGAGCAGTACTTC,CASSLFIGRGNEQYF
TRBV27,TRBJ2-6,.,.,TGTGCCAGCAGTTTTCTAGTAGAGGAACTTCCCTCTGGGGCCAACGTCCTGACTTTC,CASSFLVEELPSGANVLTF